These 3 T cell receptor beta chains were sequenced from one sample in a study of blood T cell repertoires in COVID-19. The assay was immunoSEQ multiplex PCR, and TCRdb's table has in-frame clones only and misses some. Here the sample spans approximately 160,000 clones, 65% to 85% being singletons. The specimen was peripheral blood. These receptors originate from a man aged 55 to 69 with active or convalescent COVID-19.

A single count supports this clone. The chain's CDR3 is CASILPGTGELFF. The DNA for the CDR3 is TGTGCCAGCATCCTACCCGGGACCGGGGAGCTGTTTTTT. This chain links TRBV7-9 with TRBJ2-2; D ambiguous. This CDR3 comprises 13 residues. Germline V CDR1 and CDR2: SEHNR, FQNEAQ (reference sequence). V lost 7 bases, J lost 5 bases, and 11 bases lay in between. The full variable domain, its missing parts supplied by reference TRBV7-9 and TRBJ2-2, is DTGVSQNPRHKITKRGQNVTFRCDPISEHNRLYWYRQTLGQGPEFLTYFQNEAQLEKSRLLSDRFSAERPKGSFSTLEIQRTEQGDSAMYLCASILPGTGELFFGEGSRLTVL.

For the CDR3, the DNA is TGTGCCAGTAGTATGGTCGGTGAAAATAATTCACCCCTCCACTTT. Translated, it gives CASSMVGENNSPLHF. The genes are TRBV19 and TRBJ1-6; D gene ambiguous. Germline-derived CDR1 and CDR2 are LNHDA and SQIVND (reference sequence). Between the trimmed V and J ends, which lost 3 bases and 5 bases, there was a span of 11 bases. CDR3 length equals 15 residues.

This chain joins TRBV6-1 and TRBJ1-6; 8 nucleotides align to TRBD1. This CDR3 contains 14 residues. Germline V lookup: CDR1 MNHNS, CDR2 SASEGT. V was pared by 1 base and J by 10 bases, with 3 bases of the junction left unmatched. CDR3 nucleotide sequence: TGTGCCAGCAGTGAAGGGACAGGGTACTCACCCCTCCACTTT. Encoded protein: CASSEGTGYSPLHF.